The entry below describes one T cell receptor beta chain. Its antigen is as yet unknown. One entry per CDR3 protein results from TCRdb running MiXCR on the 5' RACE reads. The sample records around 1.7 million distinct CDR3 sequences, about 32% being singletons. Between the trimmed V and J ends, which lost 4 bases and 3 bases, there was a span of 12 bases. Germline V CDR1 and CDR2: MNHNS, SASEGT. The CDR3 sequence is 14 residues long. These data come from a study of identical twins. Whole-study results and caveats: Shared out-of-frame alpha sequences (those common to twins) showed excess low generation probability. Cord blood beta clonotypes present at high abundance carried fewer insertions; no such pattern appeared in memory repertoires.

Sequences were obtained from cord blood. This chain connects TRBV6-1 to TRBJ2-5; perhaps TRBD2 as D (6 bases). The sequence derives from a newborn girl in good health. The CDR3 region has the DNA TGTGCCAGCAGTGGGGGGACTTCTAAAGAGACCCAGTACTTC. Protein: CASSGGTSKETQYF.